These 21 T cell receptor beta chains share one sample of origin, sequenced in a study of blood T cell repertoires in COVID-19. Profiling relied on immunoSEQ multiplex PCR, and the TCRdb table lists in-frame clones only, not all of them. The sample shows some 270,000 clones, around 89% of them seen only once. Sequenced input: peripheral blood. Receptors were obtained from a woman in her sixties or seventies with COVID-19, enrolled during active disease.

The CDR3 DNA reads TGTGCCAGCAGCTTGCCTTACCGGACAGGGGCTAGCACAGATACGCAGTATTTT. Protein: CASSLPYRTGASTDTQYF. This rearrangement joins TRBV7-9 to TRBJ2-3; TRBD1 aligns across 9 bases. The trim removed 3 bases at V and 0 bases at J, leaving 10 bases unmatched. CDR1 is SEHNR and CDR2 is FQNEAQ in the germline V gene (reference sequence). The CDR3 is 18 residues long.

The V call is TRBV5-1, the J call TRBJ2-1; possible D gene TRBD1, 6 bases. The CDR3 covers 12 residues. Trimming cost V 4 bases and J 7 bases, with 9 bases left between them. In germline, CDR1 is SGHRS, CDR2 YFSETQ. The CDR3: CASSPQGNEQFF. The CDR3 DNA sequence: TGCGCCAGCAGCCCACAGGGAAATGAGCAGTTCTTC.

V usage is TRBV5-1 and J usage is TRBJ2-1, with 14 bases matching TRBD2. This CDR3 comprises 16 residues. V shed 7 bases and J 4 bases; nucleotides not matched to a gene: 7. CDR1 and CDR2 (germline): SGHRS, YFSETQ. CDR3: CASRMGLAGVYNEQFF. The CDR3 nucleotides read TGCGCCAGCCGTATGGGACTAGCGGGGGTTTACAATGAGCAGTTCTTC.

The chain joins TRBV2 to TRBJ1-1; D is uncertain. The CDR3 runs 14 residues. From germline, CDR1 is SNHLY and CDR2 FYNNEI. Trimming removed 9 bases from V and 2 bases from J, with 16 bases in between. The CDR3 bases are TGTGCCAGTATAGAGGACTTCGGTAACACTGAAGCTTTCTTT. Its translation: CASIEDFGNTEAFF.

The chain couples TRBV4-3 to TRBJ2-4; no clear D gene. Trimming took off 0 bases at V and 0 bases at J, with 12 bases between the two ends. Germline values: CDR1 LGHNA, CDR2 YSLEER. This CDR3 has 17 amino acids. The CDR3: CASSQEVVGRAKNIQYF. CDR3 nucleotides: TGCGCCAGCAGCCAAGAAGTCGTGGGCCGAGCCAAAAACATTCAGTACTTC.

The chain recombines TRBV2 with TRBJ1-2; maybe TRBD1 (5 bases). Germline V gene sequence: CDR1 SNHLY, CDR2 FYNNEI. V shed 2 bases and J shed 3 bases, with 7 bases lying between them. CDR3 size: 13 residues. CDR3 in amino acids: CASSEKGHYGYTF. In DNA, the CDR3 is TGTGCCAGCAGTGAAAAGGGGCACTATGGCTACACCTTC.

The chain employs TRBV4-2 and TRBJ2-2, with 10 bases matching TRBD2. V lost 0 bases, J lost 6 bases, and 10 bases stayed unmatched. The CDR3 runs 18 residues. Per germline, CDR1 LGHNA and CDR2 YNFKEQ. This CDR3 reads CASSQEGSGGTGSGELFF. The CDR3 DNA reads TGTGCCAGCAGCCAAGAAGGTAGCGGGGGGACGGGTTCCGGGGAGCTGTTTTTT.

The chain has TRBV2 and TRBJ1-5; 7 positions agree with TRBD1. CDR3 length: 15 residues. J gave up 3 bases and V 6 bases, and 8 bases lay outside the gene matches. In germline, CDR1 is SNHLY, CDR2 FYNNEI. The DNA of the CDR3 is TGTGCCAGCAGACACCCCGACAGGGACAATCAGCCCCAGCATTTT. Translated: CASRHPDRDNQPQHF. The full variable domain, completed using reference TRBV2 and TRBJ1-5, is EPEVTQTPSHQVTQMGQEVILRCVPISNHLYFYWYRQILGQKVEFLVSFYNNEISEKSEIFDDQFSVERPDGSNFTLKIRSTKLEDSAMYFCASRHPDRDNQPQHFGDGTRLSIL.

J is TRBJ2-3 and V is TRBV11-3; 7 nucleotides agree with TRBD1. This CDR3 region has 17 residues. CDR1 SGHNT and CDR2 YENEEA come from the germline V gene. V shed 2 bases, J shed 3 bases, and the junction held 11 bases outside the gene matches. CDR3 nucleotides: TGTGCCAGCAGCTTAAGGGGGCTTAGCAGGGGTACAGATACGCAGTATTTT. Protein: CASSLRGLSRGTDTQYF. Full variable domain (missing parts from reference TRBV11-3 and TRBJ2-3): EAGVVQSPRYKIIEKKQPVAFWCNPISGHNTLYWYLQNLGQGPELLIRYENEEAVDDSQLPKDRFSAERLKGVDSTLKIQPAELGDSAVYLCASSLRGLSRGTDTQYFGPGTRLTVL.

As DNA, the CDR3 is TGTGCCAGCAGCCCGGCCGGTAGCGGGGGATACAATGAGCAGTTCTTC. This encodes CASSPAGSGGYNEQFF. The chain recombines TRBV5-4 with TRBJ2-1, with 9 bases identical to TRBD2. The CDR3 is made up of 16 amino acids. V dropped 4 bases and J dropped 4; count of bases not matched to a gene: 9. CDR1 SGHNT and CDR2 YYREEE come from the germline V gene (reference sequence).

CDR3 in DNA: TGTGCCAGCAGTGGCCAACAGGGAACCACAGATACGCAGTATTTT. It encodes CASSGQQGTTDTQYF. The V and J genes are TRBV6-6 and TRBJ2-3; maybe TRBD1 (6 bases). Germline loops: CDR1 MNHNY, CDR2 SVGAGI (reference sequence). The CDR3 totals 15 residues. Trimming left V 5 bases short and J 2 bases short, with 14 bases between.

This sequence joins TRBV7-3 and TRBJ2-2, with D possibly matching TRBD2 (6 bases). V lost 1 base, J lost 4 bases, and 10 bases lay in between. This CDR3 contains 15 residues. Germline CDR1 is SGHTA and CDR2 is FQGTGA. As DNA, the CDR3 is TGTGCCAGCAGCTTAAATCGGCGGGGCACCGGGGAGCTGTTTTTT. This codes for CASSLNRRGTGELFF.

The V and J genes are TRBV5-1 and TRBJ1-5; D is unresolved. The V end lost 2 bases, the J end lost 6 bases, and 9 bases lay between the germline ends. Germline V gives CDR1 SGHRS, CDR2 YFSETQ. The CDR3 has 13 residues. CDR3: CASSLVGGQPQHF. The CDR3 nucleotides are TGCGCCAGCAGCTTAGTTGGAGGTCAGCCCCAGCATTTT.

The CDR3 DNA is TGTGCCATCAGTGGGGGCCTGGGTTTGGGGAACACTGAAGCTTTCTTT. Its translation: CAISGGLGLGNTEAFF. This chain connects TRBV10-3 to TRBJ1-1, with D possibly being TRBD1 (5 bases). Germline V gives CDR1 ENHRY, CDR2 SYGVKD. Deletions cut 4 bases from V and 1 base from J, with 16 bases between. The CDR3 is 16 residues long.

This rearrangement joins TRBV6-2 or TRBV6-3 to TRBJ1-2; maybe TRBD1 (5 bases). The CDR3 is 15 residues long. V was shortened by 2 bases and J by 7 bases, with 17 bases between the two germline ends. From germline, CDR1 is MNHEY and CDR2 SVGEGT. The CDR3 sequence: CASSYGSGGRSGYTF. The CDR3 DNA follows: TGTGCCAGCAGTTACGGGTCCGGGGGACGAAGTGGCTACACCTTC.

The chain combines TRBV9 with TRBJ2-7; D is uncertain. The germline gives CDR1 SGDLS, CDR2 YYNGEE. CDR3 length: 14 residues. Trimming left V 0 bases short and J 1 base short, with 8 bases between. For the CDR3, the DNA is TGTGCCAGCAGCGTAGGTAGGAGTTCCTACGAGCAGTACTTC. Residues: CASSVGRSSYEQYF.

The chain recombines TRBV9 with TRBJ1-2; 7 bases map to TRBD1. Per the germline V gene, CDR1 is SGDLS and CDR2 is YYNGEE. The CDR3 totals 15 residues. The V segment lost 0 bases and the J segment 1 base; nucleotides outside the gene matches: 3. The CDR3 DNA reads as TGTGCCAGCAGCGTAGAAGCAGGGGGTAACTATGGCTACACCTTC. Amino acid sequence: CASSVEAGGNYGYTF.

The chain employs TRBV7-3 and TRBJ2-2; D gene uncertain. V lost 0 bases and J 7 bases, leaving 6 bases between the germline ends. CDR3 size: 13 residues. Germline CDR1 is SGHTA and CDR2 is FQGTGA. CDR3 residues: CASSLTQSGELFF. In DNA form, the CDR3 reads TGTGCCAGCAGCTTAACACAGAGCGGGGAGCTGTTTTTT. Based on the CDR3 plus reference TRBV7-3 and TRBJ2-2, the full variable domain is GAGVSQTPSNKVTEKGKYVELRCDPISGHTALYWYRQSLGQGPEFLIYFQGTGAADDSGLPNDRFFAVRPEGSVSTLKIQRTERGDSAVYLCASSLTQSGELFFGEGSRLTVL.

This clone was counted a single time. The chain couples TRBV12-5 to TRBJ2-7; possibly TRBD1 for D (6 bases). V shed 6 bases and J shed 4 bases, with 16 bases lying between them. Germline values: CDR1 LGHNT, CDR2 FRNRAP. The CDR3 loop spans 14 amino acids. This chain's CDR3 is CASGRGTIGYEQYF. CDR3 coding DNA: TGTGCTAGTGGGAGAGGGACAATCGGGTACGAGCAGTACTTC.

The genes are TRBV21-1 and TRBJ2-7; whether TRBD2, the table's D call, matches the DNA was not checked. TRBV21-1 is labeled a pseudogene. This CDR3 comprises 15 residues. This CDR3 is CASSISERGSYEQYF. In nucleotides, the CDR3 is TGTGCCAGCAGCATCTCCGAACGGGGCTCCTACGAGCAGTACTTC.

The gene calls are TRBV9 and TRBJ1-3; 10 positions match TRBD1. The germline gives CDR1 SGDLS, CDR2 YYNGEE. The V segment lost 4 bases and the J segment 3 bases; nucleotides outside the gene matches: 7. There are 16 residues in the CDR3. CDR3 protein: CASSRRQGARGNTIYF. The DNA of the CDR3 is TGTGCCAGCAGCAGACGACAGGGGGCGCGTGGAAACACCATATATTTT.